Following are 27 T cell receptor beta chains from one sample sequenced in a study of T cells in Graves' hyperthyroidism and ophthalmopathy. Amplification targeted TCR beta CDR3 regions from RNA transcripts. Carried out on the TCR CDR3, a first-round RT-PCR used the HTBI primer set. TCRdb recomputed calls from the multiplex PCR reads with MiXCR, one row per CDR3 protein. The sample contains a few hundred thousand distinct CDR3 sequences, 11% to 15% of which appear only once. Sample: blood. The receptor set was obtained from a middle-aged woman with Graves' hyperthyroidism.

This clonotype was detected ten times or more. CDR3 DNA sequence: TGCAGTGCTAGAGATCCTGGTTGGCGGGGGAACACCGGGGAGCTGTTTTTT. It specifies CSARDPGWRGNTGELFF. The chain uses TRBV20-1 and TRBJ2-2, with a possible D match to TRBD2 (6 bases). Germline V gene lookup returns CDR1 DFQATT and CDR2 SNEGSKA (reference sequence). CDR3 length: 17 residues. V gave up 0 bases and J gave up 1 base, with 15 bases separating them.

This clonotype was detected only a few times. The chain is built from TRBV6-2 or TRBV6-3 and TRBJ2-5, with TRBD2 matching over 10 bases. V lost 0 bases to trimming and J lost 4 bases; unmatched junction nucleotides: 5. The CDR3 contains 16 residues. Germline lookup yields CDR1 MNHEY and CDR2 SVGEGT. Written as DNA, the CDR3 is TGTGCCAGCAGTTACTCCCCTAGCGGGAGAGTAGAGACCCAGTACTTC. This gives the protein CASSYSPSGRVETQYF.

This clonotype was detected once. The chain uses TRBV27 and TRBJ2-1; D might be TRBD2 (5 bases). Germline V CDR1 and CDR2: MNHEY, SMNVEV (reference sequence). Trimming left V 6 bases short and J 7 bases short, with 19 bases between. The CDR3 extends over 15 amino acids. CDR3 amino acids: CASSRGLGSLNEQFF. The CDR3 DNA is TGTGCCAGCAGCCGAGGACTGGGCAGTTTGAATGAGCAGTTCTTC.

The rearrangement uses TRBV29-1 and TRBJ2-1; tentative D call: TRBD1 (5 bases). Germline V gives CDR1 SQVTM, CDR2 ANQGSEA. This CDR3 comprises 16 residues. V was clipped by 5 bases and J by 0 bases, with 17 bases between them. The CDR3: CSVQGLPRSSYNEQFF. CDR3 nucleotide sequence: TGCAGCGTTCAGGGCCTCCCTCGGAGCTCCTACAATGAGCAGTTCTTC.

This clonotype showed up many times. The V call is TRBV20-1, the J call TRBJ1-1; tentative D call: TRBD1 (5 bases). V dropped 7 bases and J dropped 2 bases, with 11 bases sitting between them. The CDR3 loop spans 12 amino acids. The germline gives CDR1 DFQATT, CDR2 SNEGSKA (reference sequence). The CDR3 coding sequence is TGCAGTGTGGCAGGGTCTAACACTGAAGCTTTCTTT. Its protein is CSVAGSNTEAFF.

The rearrangement uses TRBV11-2 and TRBJ1-4; D is undetermined. The CDR3 covers 14 residues. The germline V gene encodes CDR1 SGHAT and CDR2 FQNNGV. Deletions cut 3 bases from V and 3 bases from J, with 8 bases between. The CDR3 DNA reads as TGTGCCAGCAGCTTGTACGGACCTAATGAAAAACTGTTTTTT. Its translation: CASSLYGPNEKLFF.

This clonotype has at least ten counts. The chain combines TRBV11-2 with TRBJ2-7; D unclear. The CDR3 spans 13 residues. CDR1 is SGHAT and CDR2 is FQNNGV in the germline V gene. V lost 1 base to trimming and J lost 6 bases, with 10 bases between them. The CDR3, as DNA: TGTGCCAGCAGCTTAGTTGGTAGCCGCGAGCAGTACTTC. Protein sequence: CASSLVGSREQYF.

This clonotype came up many times. The chain combines TRBV2 with TRBJ2-7; D perhaps matches TRBD1 (5 bases). V was trimmed by 4 bases and J by 2 bases, leaving 15 bases between them. The CDR3 is 15 residues long. Germline lookup yields CDR1 SNHLY and CDR2 FYNNEI. This CDR3 reads CASSGNSWGPYEQYF. CDR3 in DNA: TGTGCCAGCAGTGGAAATAGCTGGGGCCCCTACGAGCAGTACTTC.

This clonotype was detected many times. The chain uses TRBV5-1 and TRBJ1-2; possibly TRBD1 for D (5 bases). Trimming stripped 0 bases from V and 3 bases from J, with 12 bases between. The V gene's germline CDR1 is SGHRS and CDR2 YFSETQ. There are 15 residues in the CDR3. The CDR3 bases are TGCGCCAGCAGCTTGGAACGGGGCAGTGACTATGGCTACACCTTC. Translated: CASSLERGSDYGYTF. Based on the CDR3 plus reference TRBV5-1 and TRBJ1-2, the full variable domain is KAGVTQTPRYLIKTRGQQVTLSCSPISGHRSVSWYQQTPGQGLQFLFEYFSETQRNKGNFPGRFSGRQFSNSRSEMNVSTLELGDSALYLCASSLERGSDYGYTFGSGTRLTVV.

In this sample, this clonotype turned up many times. The chain links TRBV20-1 to TRBJ2-1; 11 bases fit TRBD1. CDR1 is DFQATT and CDR2 is SNEGSKA in the germline V gene (reference sequence). The V segment lost 3 bases and the J segment 5 bases; nucleotides outside the gene matches: 6. CDR3 length: 15 residues. The CDR3 DNA follows: TGCAGTGCTAGCGGACAGGGGGCAAACAACAATGAGCAGTTCTTC. Protein: CSASGQGANNNEQFF.

This clonotype was detected a few times. The chain couples TRBV9 to TRBJ2-7, with TRBD2 matching 15 bases. This CDR3 contains 15 residues. The V gene's germline CDR1 is SGDLS and CDR2 YYNGEE. V gave up 4 bases and J gave up 5 bases; unmatched junction bases: 4. The CDR3 nucleotides are TGTGCCAGCAGCCCCCGGACTAGCGGGAGGGACGAGCAGTACTTC. It translates to CASSPRTSGRDEQYF. Full variable domain (missing parts from reference TRBV9 and TRBJ2-7): DSGVTQTPKHLITATGQRVTLRCSPRSGDLSVYWYQQSLDQGLQFLIQYYNGEERAKGNILERFSAQQFPDLHSELNLSSLELGDSALYFCASSPRTSGRDEQYFGPGTRLTVT.

This clonotype was counted at least ten times. The rearrangement joins TRBV27 to TRBJ2-7; 14 nucleotides agree with TRBD2. The CDR3 has 20 residues. Germline trimming cut 4 bases from V and 4 bases from J; bases unmatched to any gene: 18. Germline CDR1 reads MNHEY; CDR2 reads SMNVEV (reference sequence). CDR3 sequence (DNA): TGTGCCAGCAGTTCATCTACCGGGACTAGCGGGAGTCTATGGGGTTACGAGCAGTACTTC. Translated: CASSSSTGTSGSLWGYEQYF.

This clonotype occurred many times. The chain couples TRBV12-3 or TRBV12-4 to TRBJ2-3; TRBD2 might be the D (6 bases). The CDR3 is 16 amino acids. Trimming cost V 3 bases and J 0 bases, with 13 bases left between them. The CDR3 nucleotides are TGTGCCAGCAGTTTTGGGTCTAGCGTCAGCACAGATACGCAGTATTTT. It encodes CASSFGSSVSTDTQYF.

This clonotype occurred a few times. This sequence joins TRBV20-1 and TRBJ1-5, with D possibly TRBD1 on 5 matching bases. The ends were cut back, 1 base at V and 4 bases at J, with 11 bases in the middle. The CDR3 extends over 14 amino acids. Germline V gene lookup returns CDR1 DFQATT and CDR2 SNEGSKA (reference sequence). The CDR3 nucleotides read TGCAGTGCTAGAGTCGGGGGGGAAAATCAGCCCCAGCATTTT. It encodes CSARVGGENQPQHF.

J is TRBJ1-2 and V is TRBV24-1; weak D call: TRBD1 (5 bases). CDR3 length equals 13 residues. The V gene's germline CDR1 is KGHDR and CDR2 SFDVKD. Trimming stripped 7 bases from V and 3 bases from J, with 11 bases between. Here the CDR3 reads CATSPGTDYGYTF. CDR3 in DNA: TGTGCCACCAGCCCCGGGACGGACTATGGCTACACCTTC.

This clonotype was counted many times. The chain carries TRBV7-9 and TRBJ2-1, with 7 bases identical to TRBD2. This CDR3 contains 14 residues. CDR1 and CDR2 from the germline V gene are SEHNR and FQNEAQ (reference sequence). Trimming removed 8 bases from V and 5 bases from J; junction bases left unmatched: 9. The CDR3 bases are TGTGCCAGCTCGGGGCTAGCGGCTAACAATGAGCAGTTCTTC. Translated: CASSGLAANNEQFF.

In regard to this clonotype: At one end the junction does not follow the germline gene, possibly because of a read error. The chain recombines TRBV6-1 with TRBJ1-5, with 8 nucleotides matching TRBD1. Germline V gene lookup returns CDR1 MNHNS and CDR2 SASEGT. This CDR3 has 13 residues. For the CDR3, the DNA is TGTGTCAGCAGTCCAGACAGGGGCCAGCCCCAGCATTTT. This sequence encodes CVSSPDRGQPQHF.

This clonotype was seen repeatedly, ten times or more. The rearrangement uses TRBV20-1 and TRBJ1-5, with unresolved D. The CDR3 consists of 16 residues. V was cut by 0 bases and J by 0 bases, with 12 bases left in between. The V gene's germline CDR1 is DFQATT and CDR2 SNEGSKA (reference sequence). The CDR3 coding sequence is TGCAGTGCTAGAGAATCGGGGAGGACTAGCAATCAGCCCCAGCATTTT. Translation gives CSARESGRTSNQPQHF.

Many counts were recorded for this clonotype. This chain joins TRBV7-9 and TRBJ1-4; D is uncertain. This CDR3 has 20 residues. Trimming removed 1 base at V and 5 bases at J, with 26 bases between. The germline V gene encodes CDR1 SEHNR and CDR2 FQNEAQ (reference sequence). DNA for the CDR3: TGTGCCAGCAGCTTAGTCGCGGGGATCCGCCGTGATCAACGAAATGAAAAACTGTTTTTT. Its translation is CASSLVAGIRRDQRNEKLFF.

This clonotype was counted ten times or more. V is TRBV30 and J is TRBJ1-2; perhaps TRBD1 as D (5 bases). In germline, CDR1 is GTSNPN, CDR2 SVGIG (reference sequence). V was trimmed by 0 bases and J by 9 bases, leaving 14 bases between them. CDR3 size: 13 residues. Here the CDR3 DNA reads TGTGCCTGGAGTGTAGGGAGCGGGACGAGCTACACCTTC. Translation gives CAWSVGSGTSYTF.

There are many counts of this clonotype. The CDR3 loop reads CASREAGELFF. The CDR3 DNA is TGTGCCAGCCGGGAGGCCGGGGAGCTGTTTTTT. V usage is TRBV2 and J usage is TRBJ2-2; 7 bases are shared with TRBD2. This CDR3 has 11 residues. Germline V gives CDR1 SNHLY, CDR2 FYNNEI. V lost 8 bases and J lost 6; bases outside the gene matches: 0.

This clonotype was counted ten times or more. This sequence joins TRBV7-8 and TRBJ2-7; TRBD1 matches 10 bases. Unmatched junction bases numbered 12, after V lost 9 bases and J lost 7 bases. The CDR3 length is 14 residues. Germline CDR1 is SGHVS and CDR2 is FQNEAQ. DNA for the CDR3: TGTGCCAGTTCGCCCGGGACAGGGGAGGTAGAGCAGTACTTC. It codes for CASSPGTGEVEQYF.

This clonotype occurred many times. The CDR3 protein is CSACSPGQGSSGPQHF. The CDR3 bases are TGCAGTGCTTGCTCCCCGGGACAGGGGAGTTCTGGGCCCCAGCATTTT. The chain carries TRBV20-1 and TRBJ1-5, with 10 bases identical to TRBD1. Germline lookup yields CDR1 DFQATT and CDR2 SNEGSKA (reference sequence). The CDR3 consists of 16 residues. V dropped 5 bases and J dropped 9; count of bases not matched to a gene: 16.

The genes are TRBV5-1 and TRBJ2-5; D may be TRBD2 (5 bases). Trimming stripped 0 bases from V and 2 bases from J, with 8 bases between. The germline V gene has CDR1 SGHRS and CDR2 YFSETQ. The CDR3 is 14 amino acids. The CDR3 coding sequence is TGCGCCAGCAGCTTGGCGAGGGAGCAAGAGACCCAGTACTTC. Protein product: CASSLAREQETQYF.

This clonotype was recorded many times. This chain connects TRBV2 to TRBJ1-5; D is unclear. This CDR3 region has 13 residues. Germline V gene lookup returns CDR1 SNHLY and CDR2 FYNNEI. Trimming stripped 5 bases from V and 1 base from J, with 6 bases between. The CDR3 DNA is TGTGCCAGCAGTCAAGTCAGCAATCAGCCCCAGCATTTT. It translates to CASSQVSNQPQHF.

This clonotype was picked up a small number of times. A single base separates this from a much larger clone, so it may be a read error. The chain uses TRBV10-3 and TRBJ1-1, with D unresolved. V lost 11 bases, J lost 1 base, and 14 bases lay in between. Germline V lookup: CDR1 ENHRY, CDR2 SYGVKD. This CDR3 has 13 residues. The CDR3 here is CAPLGLKNTEAFF. The CDR3 DNA sequence: TGTGCCCCTCTTGGCTTGAAGAACACTGAAGCTTTCTTT.

This chain joins TRBV19 and TRBJ1-5, with no clear D. Trimming stripped 5 bases from V and 4 bases from J, with 9 bases between. Germline V gene data show CDR1 as LNHDA and CDR2 as SQIVND (reference sequence). The CDR3 contains 13 residues. The CDR3 is CASSDMRNQPQHF. As DNA, the CDR3 is TGTGCCAGTAGTGACATGAGGAATCAGCCCCAGCATTTT.